This TCR beta chain was sequenced in a study of technical replicates of blood from a handful of donors. Germline assignment: CDR1 LNHDA and CDR2 SQIVND (reference sequence). CDR3 size: 16 residues. V was cut by 0 bases and J by 2 bases, with 10 bases left in between. Assay: immunoSEQ multiplex PCR; the TCRdb copy retains only in-frame clones and omits some. This sample has about 75,000 clones, with around 91% found just once. This chain joins TRBV19 and TRBJ1-4; D is unclear. This clonotype was obtained from a human donor in good health. Some clones in this sample may be carry-over from other donors' samples. Sequenced: T cells isolated from PBMCs. The CDR3 region is CASSIDPAATNEKLFF. CDR3 sequence (DNA): TGTGCCAGTAGTATAGACCCCGCAGCGACTAATGAAAAACTGTTTTTT.